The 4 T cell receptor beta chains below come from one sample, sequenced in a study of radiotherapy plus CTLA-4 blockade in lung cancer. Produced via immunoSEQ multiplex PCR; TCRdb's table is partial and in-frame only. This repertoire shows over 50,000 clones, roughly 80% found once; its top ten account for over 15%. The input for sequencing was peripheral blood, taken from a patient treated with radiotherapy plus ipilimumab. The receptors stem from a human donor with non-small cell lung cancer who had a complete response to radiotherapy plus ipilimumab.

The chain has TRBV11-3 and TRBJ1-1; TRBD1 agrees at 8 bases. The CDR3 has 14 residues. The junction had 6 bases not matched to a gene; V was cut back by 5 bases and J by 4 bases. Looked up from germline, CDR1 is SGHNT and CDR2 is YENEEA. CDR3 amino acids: CASSPGQVGTEAFF. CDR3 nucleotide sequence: TGTGCCAGCAGCCCGGGACAGGTAGGCACTGAAGCTTTCTTT.

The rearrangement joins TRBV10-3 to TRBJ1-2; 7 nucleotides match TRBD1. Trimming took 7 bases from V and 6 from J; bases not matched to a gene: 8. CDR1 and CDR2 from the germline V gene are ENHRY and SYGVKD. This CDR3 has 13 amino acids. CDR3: CAITATGSDGYTF. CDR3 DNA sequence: TGTGCCATCACCGCGACAGGGTCCGATGGCTACACCTTC.

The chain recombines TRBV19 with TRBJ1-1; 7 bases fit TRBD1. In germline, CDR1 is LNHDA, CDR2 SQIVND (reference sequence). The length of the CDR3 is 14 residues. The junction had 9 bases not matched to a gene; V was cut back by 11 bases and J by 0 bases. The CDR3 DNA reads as TGTGCCGTGATGGGGACAGAGATGAACACTGAAGCTTTCTTT. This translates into CAVMGTEMNTEAFF.

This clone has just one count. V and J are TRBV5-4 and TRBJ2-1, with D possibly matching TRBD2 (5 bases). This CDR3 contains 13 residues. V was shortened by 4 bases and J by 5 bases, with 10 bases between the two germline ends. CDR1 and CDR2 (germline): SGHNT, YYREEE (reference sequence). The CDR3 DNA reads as TGTGCCAGCAGCCGGACTGTTAACAATGAGCAGTTCTTC. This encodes CASSRTVNNEQFF.